This T cell receptor (beta chain) came from a study of beta chain features in type 1 diabetes. Study overall: Age and gender were similar between patients and healthy donors, as were cell yields. Whole-study findings and limits: Insertions at VDJ junctions were less frequent in type 1 diabetes patients. These patients also deleted more nucleotides at the same junctions. In all four CD4+ subsets, TCRB CDR3 length was significantly, moderately reduced in type 1 diabetes. Over-representation of high TCR-expressing cells was a possible consequence of cDNA sequencing.

Remarks on this clone: Antigen unknown.

The investigators reverse transcribed all of the isolated RNA, so they sequenced expressed TCRB transcripts. Assay used: immunoSEQ multiplex PCR; TCRdb lists only in-frame clones, some missing. The sample contains 200,000 to 250,000 clones, over 11% of which appear only once. The sequenced material came from naive CD4+ T cells from blood. This receptor was taken from a man aged 25 to 40 with type 1 diabetes.

The CDR3: CASSLAGTGAQNTEAFF. In nucleotides, the CDR3 is TGTGCCAGCAGCTTGGCCGGGACAGGGGCCCAGAACACTGAAGCTTTCTTT. The chain combines TRBV5-8 with TRBJ1-1, with 10 bases aligning to TRBD1. Per germline, CDR1 SGHTS and CDR2 YDEGEE. This CDR3 has 17 amino acids. V lost 0 bases and J lost 1; bases outside the gene matches: 6. Full variable domain (remainder filled in from reference TRBV5-8 and TRBJ1-1): EAGVTQSPTHLIKTRGQQATLRCSPISGHTSVYWYQQALGLGLQFLLWYDEGEERNRGNFPPRFSGRQFPNYSSELNVNALELEDSALYLCASSLAGTGAQNTEAFFGQGTRLTVV.